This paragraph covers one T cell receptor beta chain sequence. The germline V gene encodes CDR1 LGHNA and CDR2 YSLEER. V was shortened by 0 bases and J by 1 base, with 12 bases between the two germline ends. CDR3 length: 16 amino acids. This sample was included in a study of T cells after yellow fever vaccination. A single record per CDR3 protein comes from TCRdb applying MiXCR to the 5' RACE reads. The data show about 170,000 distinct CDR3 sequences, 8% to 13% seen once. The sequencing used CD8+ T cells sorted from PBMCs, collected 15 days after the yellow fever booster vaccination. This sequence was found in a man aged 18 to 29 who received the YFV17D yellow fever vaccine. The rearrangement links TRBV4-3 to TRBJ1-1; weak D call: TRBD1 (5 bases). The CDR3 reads CASSQDPFTGNTEAFF. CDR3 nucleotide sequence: TGCGCCAGCAGCCAAGATCCCTTTACAGGGAACACTGAAGCTTTCTTT.